This T cell receptor (beta chain) is from a study of identical twins. MiXCR was run by TCRdb on the 5' RACE reads, yielding one entry per CDR3 protein. The repertoire consists of nearly 250,000 distinct CDR3 sequences, with about 7.3% occurring once and the leading ten covering roughly 3.4%. Germline V gives CDR1 SEHNR, CDR2 FQNEAQ (reference sequence). The CDR3 extends over 13 amino acids. Trimming at V came to 6 bases and at J to 6 bases, leaving 7 bases not matched to a gene. This clonotype has only a few counts. These same data were also listed under a study on yellow fever vaccine responses in identical twins.

The TCR originated in a young woman in good health. J is TRBJ2-5 and V is TRBV7-9; TRBD2 matches 7 bases. Sample: memory (CD45RO+) T cells sorted from blood. CDR3 in amino acids: CASRPEGGQTQYF. The CDR3 nucleotides read TGTGCCAGCAGGCCTGAGGGAGGGCAGACCCAGTACTTC. Based on the CDR3 plus reference TRBV7-9 and TRBJ2-5, the full variable domain is DTGVSQNPRHKITKRGQNVTFRCDPISEHNRLYWYRQTLGQGPEFLTYFQNEAQLEKSRLLSDRFSAERPKGSFSTLEIQRTEQGDSAMYLCASRPEGGQTQYFGPGTRLLVL.